A selection of T cell receptor beta chains follows, all from one sample in a study of T-cell reconstitution after alpha-beta-depleted transplantation in children. TCRdb ran MiXCR on the PCR reads and lists one entry per CDR3 protein. The table has some 200,000 distinct CDR3 sequences, roughly 9.1% seen once. This sample comprised PBMCs, mostly from graft donor cells, obtained 360 days after TCRalphabeta/CD19-depleted stem cell transplant. Receptors were obtained from a male patient aged 2 to 10 who had a stem cell transplant for acute myeloid leukemia, so the T cells may come from the graft donor. CDR3s include the opening cysteine and the closing phenylalanine or tryptophan. D genes are given only for firm matches. Where a row states a size, it is once, few, many or the class of an expanded clone; other rows omit it.

D: TRBD2
J: TRBJ2-3
size: .
V: TRBV7-2
CDR3: CASSKTSGRLYTQYF
DNA: TGTGCCAGCAGCAAGACTAGCGGGAGGCTCTATACGCAGTATTTT

D: .
J: TRBJ1-3
size: .
V: TRBV6-1
CDR3: CASSIGQTGNTIYF
DNA: TGTGCCAGCAGTATAGGACAAACCGGAAACACCATATATTTT

D: .
J: TRBJ1-6
size: few
V: TRBV12-3/TRBV12-4
CDR3: CASSSSGPGSFSPLHF
DNA: TGTGCCAGCAGTTCCTCAGGACCGGGAAGCTTCTCACCCCTCCACTTT

D: .
J: TRBJ1-3
size: few
V: TRBV12-3/TRBV12-4
CDR3: CASSSRLQGAGNTIYF
DNA: TGTGCCAGCAGTTCCCGCCTACAGGGTGCTGGAAACACCATATATTTT

D: .
J: TRBJ2-6
size: .
V: TRBV20-1
CDR3: CSASQNSGANVLTF
DNA: TGCAGTGCTAGCCAGAACTCTGGGGCCAACGTCCTGACTTTC

D: .
J: TRBJ2-5
size: few
V: TRBV7-3
CDR3: CASSGRTGQPQYF
DNA: TGTGCCAGCAGCGGCCGGACCGGCCAGCCCCAGTACTTC

D: .
J: TRBJ2-1
size: .
V: TRBV4-2
CDR3: CASSHPGPDYNEQFF
DNA: TGTGCCAGCAGCCACCCGGGACCCGACTACAATGAGCAGTTCTTC

D: .
J: TRBJ2-3
size: many
V: TRBV5-1
CDR3: CASSSGHPRTDTQYF
DNA: TGCGCCAGCAGCTCCGGACATCCACGCACAGATACGCAGTATTTT

D: .
J: TRBJ1-5
size: .
V: TRBV20-1
CDR3: CSATRSSQEVPQHF
DNA: TGCAGTGCCACGAGATCCTCTCAAGAGGTCCCCCAGCATTTT

D: TRBD1
J: TRBJ1-4
size: many
V: TRBV28
CDR3: CASSSLTGLYEKLFF
DNA: TGTGCCAGCAGTTCTTTGACAGGGTTGTATGAAAAACTGTTTTTT

D: .
J: TRBJ2-2
size: few
V: TRBV12-3/TRBV12-4
CDR3: CASSPQPANTGELFF
DNA: TGTGCCAGCAGTCCCCAACCCGCGAACACCGGGGAGCTGTTTTTT

D: TRBD2
J: TRBJ2-1
size: few
V: TRBV7-3
CDR3: CASSSRGGGGAYNEQFF
DNA: TGTGCCAGCAGCTCCCGAGGGGGCGGGGGGGCCTACAATGAGCAGTTCTTC

D: .
J: TRBJ2-5
size: many
V: TRBV12-3/TRBV12-4
CDR3: CASSSLAGTETQYF
DNA: TGTGCCAGCAGTAGTCTCGCGGGAACGGAGACCCAGTACTTC

D: .
J: TRBJ2-2
size: many
V: TRBV12-3/TRBV12-4
CDR3: CASSLHTYTGELFF
DNA: TGTGCCAGCAGTTTACACACTTACACCGGGGAGCTGTTTTTT

D: .
J: TRBJ2-1
size: .
V: TRBV5-1
CDR3: CASSLMGHGDEQFF
DNA: TGCGCCAGCAGCTTGATGGGCCACGGGGATGAGCAGTTCTTC

D: .
J: TRBJ2-1
size: .
V: TRBV7-8
CDR3: CASSFGSGLAYNEQFF
DNA: TGTGCCAGCAGCTTTGGGTCAGGACTGGCCTACAATGAGCAGTTCTTC

D: .
J: TRBJ2-1
size: many
V: TRBV11-1
CDR3: CASRDYRGVGNHEQFF
DNA: TGTGCCAGCAGGGACTATAGGGGTGTCGGTAACCATGAGCAGTTCTTC

D: .
J: TRBJ1-2
size: few
V: TRBV6-5
CDR3: CASSYGHRSSATF
DNA: TGTGCCAGCAGTTACGGCCACAGGAGCAGCGCGACCTTC

D: .
J: TRBJ2-3
size: few
V: TRBV11-2
CDR3: CASSLDPGRADTQYF
DNA: TGTGCCAGCAGCCTCGACCCCGGGCGCGCAGATACGCAGTATTTT

D: .
J: TRBJ2-5
size: many
V: TRBV6-6
CDR3: CASSLVGTETQYF
DNA: TGTGCCAGCAGCCTCGTCGGGACAGAGACCCAGTACTTC

D: .
J: TRBJ2-3
size: few
V: TRBV30
CDR3: CAWTTADTQYF
DNA: TGTGCCTGGACTACCGCAGATACGCAGTATTTT

D: .
J: TRBJ2-7
size: .
V: TRBV19
CDR3: CASSGRVYEQYF
DNA: TGTGCTTCGTCGGGACGGGTATACGAGCAGTACTTC

D: .
J: TRBJ2-3
size: many
V: TRBV10-2
CDR3: CASIRQDWTDTQYF
DNA: TGCGCCAGCATCCGACAGGATTGGACAGATACGCAGTATTTT

D: .
J: TRBJ2-5
size: many
V: TRBV5-1
CDR3: CASSLNGARETQYF
DNA: TGCGCCAGCAGCTTGAATGGGGCCAGAGAGACCCAGTACTTC

D: .
J: TRBJ2-1
size: many
V: TRBV20-1
CDR3: CSARGVRESLSYNEQFF
DNA: TGCAGTGCTAGAGGAGTTAGGGAATCCCTCTCCTACAATGAGCAGTTCTTC

D: .
J: TRBJ2-7
size: .
V: TRBV20-1
CDR3: CSASEWWGEQYF
DNA: TGCAGTGCTAGCGAGTGGTGGGGCGAGCAGTACTTC

D: .
J: TRBJ2-7
size: many
V: TRBV7-2
CDR3: CASSAINYEQYF
DNA: TGTGCCAGCAGTGCGATCAACTACGAGCAGTACTTC

D: .
J: TRBJ2-1
size: .
V: TRBV6-5
CDR3: CASRHSNFFNEQFF
DNA: TGTGCCAGCAGGCACTCAAATTTTTTCAATGAGCAGTTCTTC

D: TRBD1
J: TRBJ1-1
size: .
V: TRBV18
CDR3: CASSPDRETPEAFF
DNA: TGTGCCAGCTCACCAGACAGGGAGACCCCTGAAGCTTTCTTT

D: TRBD2
J: TRBJ2-7
size: .
V: TRBV7-2
CDR3: CASSLGPGTSGSGEQYF
DNA: TGTGCCAGCAGCTTAGGGCCCGGGACTAGCGGGAGTGGTGAGCAGTACTTC

D: .
J: TRBJ1-5
size: many
V: TRBV14
CDR3: CASSPRGYNQPQHF
DNA: TGTGCCAGCAGTCCCAGGGGCTACAATCAGCCCCAGCATTTT

D: TRBD2
J: TRBJ2-7
size: many
V: TRBV9
CDR3: CASSVTHGAGDPRYF
DNA: TGTGCCAGCAGCGTAACCCACGGGGCGGGAGACCCGAGGTACTTC

D: .
J: TRBJ1-1
size: .
V: TRBV20-1
CDR3: CSAGWRKNTEAFF
DNA: TGCAGTGCGGGGTGGAGGAAGAACACTGAAGCTTTCTTT

D: .
J: TRBJ1-4
size: .
V: TRBV12-3/TRBV12-4
CDR3: CASSPRRASNEKLFF
DNA: TGTGCCAGCAGTCCACGTCGGGCGTCGAATGAAAAACTGTTTTTT

D: TRBD2
J: TRBJ2-5
size: many
V: TRBV4-1
CDR3: CASSRLAGVGQETQYF
DNA: TGCGCCAGCAGCCGGTTAGCGGGAGTCGGCCAAGAGACCCAGTACTTC

D: .
J: TRBJ1-1
size: many
V: TRBV20-1
CDR3: CSAPGAFF
DNA: TGCAGTGCGCCGGGAGCTTTCTTT

D: TRBD1
J: TRBJ2-5
size: few
V: TRBV7-2
CDR3: CASSFEGAPDF
DNA: TGTGCCAGCAGCTTTGAGGGGGCGCCCGACTTC

D: TRBD1
J: TRBJ2-1
size: many
V: TRBV9
CDR3: CASSAPGTGFNEQFF
DNA: TGTGCCAGCAGCGCTCCCGGGACAGGGTTTAATGAGCAGTTCTTC

D: .
J: TRBJ1-4
size: few
V: TRBV10-3
CDR3: CAISESSEKLFF
DNA: TGTGCCATCAGTGAGTCGAGTGAAAAACTGTTTTTT

D: TRBD2
J: TRBJ2-7
size: few
V: TRBV20-1
CDR3: CSASGGGGHSYEQYF
DNA: TGCAGTGCTTCCGGGGGGGGAGGGCATTCCTACGAGCAGTACTTC

D: .
J: TRBJ2-7
size: .
V: TRBV9
CDR3: CASSSYRDGTYEQYF
DNA: TGTGCCAGCAGCTCCTACAGGGACGGTACGTACGAGCAGTACTTC

D: .
J: TRBJ1-6
size: many
V: TRBV12-3/TRBV12-4
CDR3: CASSSLSSNNSPLHF
DNA: TGTGCCAGCAGTAGCCTGTCCAGTAATAATTCACCCCTCCACTTT

D: .
J: TRBJ1-4
size: .
V: TRBV29-1
CDR3: CSVLQGDEKLFF
DNA: TGCAGCGTTCTCCAGGGAGATGAAAAACTGTTTTTT

D: TRBD1
J: TRBJ2-7
size: few
V: TRBV12-3/TRBV12-4
CDR3: CASSLRGQEPSYEQYF
DNA: TGTGCCAGCAGCCTACGGGGACAGGAACCCTCCTACGAGCAGTACTTC

D: TRBD1
J: TRBJ2-7
size: many
V: TRBV28
CDR3: CASSPGQIRYEQYF
DNA: TGTGCCAGCAGCCCGGGACAGATACGCTACGAGCAGTACTTC